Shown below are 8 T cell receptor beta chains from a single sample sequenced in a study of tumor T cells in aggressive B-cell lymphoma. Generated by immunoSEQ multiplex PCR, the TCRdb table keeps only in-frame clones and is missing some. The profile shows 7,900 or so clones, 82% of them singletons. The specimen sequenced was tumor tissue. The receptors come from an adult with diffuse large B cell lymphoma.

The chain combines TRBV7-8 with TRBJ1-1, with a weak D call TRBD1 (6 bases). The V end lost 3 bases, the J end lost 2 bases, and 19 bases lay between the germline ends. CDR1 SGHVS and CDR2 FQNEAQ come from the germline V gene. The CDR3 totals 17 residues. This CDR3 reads CASSLSTAGVGNTEAFF. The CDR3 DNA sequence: TGTGCCAGCAGCTTGTCTACCGCAGGGGTTGGCAACACTGAAGCTTTCTTT.

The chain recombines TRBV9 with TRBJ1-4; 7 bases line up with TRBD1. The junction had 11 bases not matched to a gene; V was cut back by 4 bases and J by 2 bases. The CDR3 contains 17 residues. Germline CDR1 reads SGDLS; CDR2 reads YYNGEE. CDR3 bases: TGTGCCAGCAGCTCCTCAGGGGGTGTGTCGACTAATGAAAAACTGTTTTTT. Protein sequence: CASSSSGGVSTNEKLFF.

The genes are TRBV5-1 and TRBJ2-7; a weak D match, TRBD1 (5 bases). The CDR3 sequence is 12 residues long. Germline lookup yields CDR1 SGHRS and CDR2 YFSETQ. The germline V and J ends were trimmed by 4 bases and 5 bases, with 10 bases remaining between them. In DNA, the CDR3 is TGCGCCAGCAGCCACGACAGCCACGAGCAGTACTTC. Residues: CASSHDSHEQYF.

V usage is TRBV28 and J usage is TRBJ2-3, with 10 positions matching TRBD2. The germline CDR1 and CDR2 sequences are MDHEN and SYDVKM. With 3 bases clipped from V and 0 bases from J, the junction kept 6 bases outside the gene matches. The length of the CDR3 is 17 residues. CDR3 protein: CASSFLGLATSTDTQYF. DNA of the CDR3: TGTGCCAGCAGTTTTTTGGGACTAGCGACTAGCACAGATACGCAGTATTTT.

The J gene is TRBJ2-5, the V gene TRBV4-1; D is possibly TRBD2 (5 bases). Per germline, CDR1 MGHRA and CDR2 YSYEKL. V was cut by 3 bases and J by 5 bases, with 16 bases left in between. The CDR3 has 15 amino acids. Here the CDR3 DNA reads TGCGCCAGCAGCCAGGACCCGGTGGGAGTGGAGACCCAGTACTTC. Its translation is CASSQDPVGVETQYF.

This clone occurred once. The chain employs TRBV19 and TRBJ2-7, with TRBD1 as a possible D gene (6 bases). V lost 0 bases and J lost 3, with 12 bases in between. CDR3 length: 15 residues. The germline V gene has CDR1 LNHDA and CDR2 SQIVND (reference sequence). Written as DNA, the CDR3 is TGTGCCAGTAGTATAGATACGGGACAAGGCTACGAGCAGTACTTC. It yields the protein CASSIDTGQGYEQYF.

CDR3 residues: CASSEGGDGLKNIQYF. CDR3 coding DNA: TGTGCCAGCAGCGAGGGGGGGGACGGTCTCAAAAACATTCAGTACTTC. The chain carries TRBV9 and TRBJ2-4; possibly TRBD2 for D (7 bases). The CDR3 runs 16 residues. Germline CDR1 SGDLS, CDR2 YYNGEE. V shed 3 bases and J shed 3 bases, with 16 bases lying between them. The full variable domain, its missing parts supplied by reference TRBV9 and TRBJ2-4, is DSGVTQTPKHLITATGQRVTLRCSPRSGDLSVYWYQQSLDQGLQFLIQYYNGEERAKGNILERFSAQQFPDLHSELNLSSLELGDSALYFCASSEGGDGLKNIQYFGAGTRLSVL.

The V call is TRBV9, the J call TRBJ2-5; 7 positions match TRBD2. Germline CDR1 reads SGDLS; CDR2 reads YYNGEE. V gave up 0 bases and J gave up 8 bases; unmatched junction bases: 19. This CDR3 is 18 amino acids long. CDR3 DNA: TGTGCCAGCAGCGTAGTCGGACTAGAAAAGGGGTCTAAGGAAACCCAGTACTTC. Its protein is CASSVVGLEKGSKETQYF.